This is a list of T cell receptor beta chains from one sample in a study of PD-1 blockade in classical Hodgkin lymphoma. The method was immunoSEQ multiplex PCR; TCRdb's version includes in-frame clones alone and lacks a portion of them. Here the sample spans roughly 34,000 clones, around 94% being singletons. The sequenced material came from peripheral blood mononuclear cells (PBMCs). Receptors originate from a human donor with classical Hodgkin lymphoma. Each CDR3 is given with its conserved first and last residue. D genes are given only for firm matches. Clone size is stated in some rows and not others, as once, few, many or a class when expanded.

d_call	v_call	j_call	clone_size	cdr3_aa	cdr3_nt
NA	TRBV2	TRBJ2-5	NA	CASSVQQPHQETQYF	TGTGCCAGCAGTGTACAACAGCCACACCAAGAGACCCAGTACTTC
NA	TRBV27	TRBJ2-2	few	CASTRGSTGELFF	TGTGCCAGCACCCGGGGGAGCACCGGGGAGCTGTTTTTT
NA	TRBV28	TRBJ1-2	NA	CASSFPPFSGYYGYTF	TGTGCCAGCAGTTTTCCTCCCTTTTCGGGTTACTATGGCTACACCTTC
TRBD1	TRBV30	TRBJ2-7	once	CACSGTGSYEQYF	TGTGCCTGTTCCGGGACAGGGTCCTACGAGCAGTACTTC
NA	TRBV5-8	TRBJ1-1	NA	CASSLLGTEAFF	TGTGCCAGCAGCTTGTTGGGGACTGAAGCTTTCTTT
TRBD1	TRBV5-5	TRBJ1-1	NA	CASSLGQTTEAFF	TGTGCCAGCAGCCTGGGACAGACAACTGAAGCTTTCTTT
NA	TRBV7-3	TRBJ1-1	NA	CASSSDRNTEAFF	TGTGCCAGCAGCTCCGACAGGAACACTGAAGCTTTCTTT
NA	TRBV10-3	TRBJ1-1	NA	CATLKVNTEAFF	TGTGCCACACTAAAGGTGAACACTGAAGCTTTCTTT
NA	TRBV4-3	TRBJ2-1	NA	CASSSTWRNEQFF	TGCGCCAGCAGTAGTACTTGGAGGAATGAGCAGTTCTTC
TRBD1	TRBV28	TRBJ1-1	NA	CASPPRGEYTEAFF	TGTGCCAGCCCCCCCAGGGGGGAATACACTGAAGCTTTCTTT
NA	TRBV5-1	TRBJ1-6	NA	CASSPEGGRGNSPLHF	TGCGCCAGCAGCCCCGAGGGGGGGCGGGGTAATTCACCCCTCCACTTT
TRBD1	TRBV30	TRBJ1-1	NA	CAWIREGGGSFF	TGTGCCTGGATCAGGGAAGGGGGCGGATCTTTCTTT
NA	TRBV27	TRBJ1-1	NA	CASSLQGGTEAFF	TGTGCCAGCAGTTTGCAGGGAGGCACTGAAGCTTTCTTT
NA	TRBV4-1	TRBJ1-3	NA	CASSQVHKNSGNTIYF	TGCGCCAGCAGCCAAGTCCACAAAAACTCTGGAAACACCATATATTTT
NA	TRBV5-1	TRBJ2-1	NA	CASSPELDKDEQFF	TGCGCCAGCAGCCCGGAATTGGACAAAGATGAGCAGTTCTTC
NA	TRBV4-2	TRBJ1-1	NA	CASWGGSGKAFF	TGTGCCAGCTGGGGGGGTTCCGGAAAAGCTTTCTTT
TRBD2	TRBV9	TRBJ2-1	NA	CASSVDPGGPFEQFF	TGTGCCAGCAGCGTAGATCCGGGAGGGCCTTTTGAGCAGTTCTTC
TRBD1	TRBV6-5	TRBJ2-7	NA	CASSSYSTGRNYEQYF	TGTGCCAGCAGTTCCTACTCGACAGGGCGCAACTACGAGCAGTACTTC
NA	TRBV27	TRBJ2-1	once	CASSFSGNEQFF	TGTGCCAGCAGTTTCTCGGGTAATGAGCAGTTCTTC
TRBD1	TRBV7-2	TRBJ1-6	NA	CASSLDRGRSPLHF	TGTGCCAGCAGCTTGGACAGGGGACGTTCACCCCTCCACTTT
NA	TRBV18	TRBJ2-3	few	CASSRRADTQYF	TGTGCCAGCTCACGCAGGGCAGATACGCAGTATTTT
NA	TRBV28	TRBJ2-3	NA	CASSLGRSTDTQYF	TGTGCCAGCAGTTTAGGGAGGAGCACAGATACGCAGTATTTT
NA	TRBV28	TRBJ1-2	once	CASSWARINYGYTF	TGTGCCAGCAGTTGGGCCAGGATAAACTATGGCTACACCTTC
NA	TRBV7-6	TRBJ1-4	NA	CASSFTGTGEKLFF	TGTGCCAGCAGCTTTACAGGGACGGGTGAAAAACTGTTTTTT
NA	TRBV19	TRBJ2-1	once	CASSEITLSSYNEQFF	TGTGCCAGTAGCGAGATTACCCTAAGCTCCTACAATGAGCAGTTCTTC
NA	TRBV10-2	TRBJ1-2	NA	CASSESGTNRYTF	TGCGCCAGCAGTGAGTCAGGGACTAATCGCTACACCTTC